These 30 T cell receptor beta chains came from one sample sequenced in a study of shared clonotypes between healthy human individuals. Using immunoSEQ multiplex PCR, the repertoire was profiled, and TCRdb retains in-frame clones only, with some absent. The sample carries some 1.5 million clones, around 95% recorded once. Sequencing was done on a sample of naive CD4+ T cells sorted from blood. Subset described: CD45RA+ positively selected. These receptors all come from a man aged 30-40 years in good health.

On this clone itself: Other DNA sequences in the sample encode the same CDR3. CDR3 nucleotide sequence: TGTGCCAGCAGCTTCTCAGAGACCCAGTACTTC. As protein: CASSFSETQYF. The chain joins TRBV7-9 to TRBJ2-5; no reliable D call. The CDR3 consists of 11 residues. Trimming cost V 3 bases and J 4 bases, with 3 bases left between them. From germline, CDR1 is SEHNR and CDR2 FQNEAQ (reference sequence).

This clone was counted once. The chain has TRBV4-3 and TRBJ2-4; 8 bases match TRBD2. V lost 2 bases to trimming and J lost 0 bases; unmatched junction nucleotides: 0. CDR3 length: 15 residues. Germline lookup yields CDR1 LGHNA and CDR2 YSLEER. Written as DNA, the CDR3 is TGCGCCAGCAGCCAACTAGCGGGAGCCAAAAACATTCAGTACTTC. Residues: CASSQLAGAKNIQYF.

The chain is built from TRBV7-6 and TRBJ1-3, with D unclear. The V end was cut by 5 bases, the J end by 4 bases, with 18 bases between. CDR1 and CDR2 (germline): SGHVS, FNYEAQ. The CDR3 is 16 residues long. This chain's CDR3 is CASSRAGSSAGNTIYF. For the CDR3, the DNA is TGTGCCAGCAGCCGGGCTGGGTCGTCGGCCGGAAACACCATATATTTT.

The chain is built from TRBV27 and TRBJ2-1, with 10 positions matching TRBD2. The length of the CDR3 is 15 residues. V shed 5 bases, J shed 6 bases, and the junction held 7 bases outside the gene matches. Germline CDR1 MNHEY, CDR2 SMNVEV (reference sequence). The CDR3 is CASSILAGGINEQFF. CDR3 bases: TGTGCCAGCAGTATATTAGCGGGAGGCATCAATGAGCAGTTCTTC.

The rearrangement links TRBV6-5 to TRBJ2-7; D is unresolved. Between the trimmed V and J ends, which lost 7 bases and 7 bases, there was a span of 23 bases. The CDR3 is 15 amino acids. Germline CDR1 and CDR2: MNHEY and SVGAGI. The CDR3 loop reads CASTSSGSFLGEQYF. The CDR3 DNA reads as TGTGCCAGCACCTCCTCCGGGTCCTTTCTAGGGGAGCAGTACTTC.

The J gene is TRBJ2-7, the V gene TRBV6-1; tentatively, D is TRBD1 (5 bases). V was cut by 5 bases and J by 0 bases, with 14 bases left in between. The CDR3 is made up of 15 amino acids. Germline V lookup: CDR1 MNHNS, CDR2 SASEGT. CDR3: CASSHSGASSYEQYF. CDR3 DNA: TGTGCCAGCAGTCACAGTGGGGCGAGCTCCTACGAGCAGTACTTC.

The V and J genes are TRBV10-2 and TRBJ2-1; D may match TRBD1 or TRBD2 (6 bases each). Trimming pared 6 bases from V and 5 bases from J, leaving 23 bases between. This CDR3 region has 17 residues. Germline V gives CDR1 WSHSY, CDR2 SAAADI. Here the CDR3 reads CASRGEGGEELDNEQFF. The DNA of the CDR3 is TGCGCCAGCAGGGGTGAGGGGGGTGAAGAACTGGACAATGAGCAGTTCTTC.

The chain couples TRBV5-6 to TRBJ1-2; 8 nucleotides line up with TRBD1. J lost 3 bases, V lost 4 bases, and 8 bases had no gene match. CDR3 size: 15 residues. CDR1 is SGHDT, CDR2 YYEEEE, per germline. The CDR3 sequence: CASSRTGLRDYGYTF. The CDR3 DNA is TGTGCCAGCAGCCGGACAGGGCTTAGGGACTATGGCTACACCTTC.

The chain is built from TRBV15 and TRBJ2-5; no clear D. V lost 0 bases to trimming and J lost 7 bases, with 15 bases between them. CDR1 is LNHNV, CDR2 YYDKDF, per germline (reference sequence). The CDR3 runs 15 residues. The CDR3 nucleotides are TGTGCCACCAGCAGAGATCTAAGTGGGGTGGGGACCCAGTACTTC. Translated: CATSRDLSGVGTQYF. The whole variable domain, remainder taken from reference TRBV15 and TRBJ2-5, is DAMVIQNPRYQVTQFGKPVTLSCSQTLNHNVMYWYQQKSSQAPKLLFHYYDKDFNNEADTPDNFQSRRPNTSFCFLDIRSPGLGDTAMYLCATSRDLSGVGTQYFGPGTRLLVL.

The chain links TRBV5-8 to TRBJ2-7; 9 nucleotides match TRBD1. With V trimmed by 4 bases and J by 3 bases, 8 bases remained unmatched. The length of the CDR3 is 15 residues. CDR1 is SGHTS, CDR2 YDEGEE, per germline. CDR3 sequence (DNA): TGTGCCAGCAGCGTCTCGGGACAGGGATACTACGAGCAGTACTTC. Translated: CASSVSGQGYYEQYF.

The rearrangement joins TRBV11-2 to TRBJ2-6; D perhaps matches TRBD2 (6 bases). Trimming shortened V by 5 bases and J by 5 bases, and 25 bases separated the two germline ends. There are 19 residues in the CDR3. Per the germline V gene, CDR1 is SGHAT and CDR2 is FQNNGV. CDR3 amino acids: CASSHILNRGRYRANVLTF. DNA of the CDR3: TGTGCCAGCAGCCATATTCTCAATCGGGGGAGGTACAGGGCCAACGTCCTGACTTTC.

This clone was recorded only once. The gene calls are TRBV2 and TRBJ2-2; D not resolved. The germline gives CDR1 SNHLY, CDR2 FYNNEI. CDR3 length: 14 residues. Trimming took off 0 bases at V and 7 bases at J, with 9 bases between the two ends. CDR3: CASSEAMAGGELFF. The CDR3, as DNA: TGTGCCAGCAGTGAAGCGATGGCTGGCGGGGAGCTGTTTTTT. The full variable domain, its missing parts supplied by reference TRBV2 and TRBJ2-2, is EPEVTQTPSHQVTQMGQEVILRCVPISNHLYFYWYRQILGQKVEFLVSFYNNEISEKSEIFDDQFSVERPDGSNFTLKIRSTKLEDSAMYFCASSEAMAGGELFFGEGSRLTVL.

This chain uses TRBV2 with TRBJ2-7, with no clear D. This CDR3 contains 12 residues. Trimming pared 6 bases from V and 0 bases from J, leaving 6 bases between. Germline V gene lookup returns CDR1 SNHLY and CDR2 FYNNEI. The CDR3 protein is CASRQLSYEQYF. CDR3 sequence (DNA): TGTGCCAGCAGACAACTCTCCTACGAGCAGTACTTC.

The V call is TRBV4-3, the J call TRBJ2-3, with 7 bases identical to TRBD2. Germline CDR1 reads LGHNA; CDR2 reads YSLEER. The junction had 4 bases not matched to a gene; V was cut back by 0 bases and J by 10 bases. CDR3 length equals 13 residues. CDR3 protein: CASSQEGGTAQYF. Written as DNA, the CDR3 is TGCGCCAGCAGCCAAGAGGGGGGGACTGCGCAGTATTTT.

V usage is TRBV2 and J usage is TRBJ1-1, with 11 bases aligning to TRBD1. With V trimmed by 9 bases and J by 6 bases, 9 bases remained unmatched. Looked up from germline, CDR1 is SNHLY and CDR2 is FYNNEI. The CDR3 runs to 14 residues. Written as DNA, the CDR3 is TGTGCCAGAGAGGCGGACAGGGGGCAACCTGAAGCTTTCTTT. Translated, it gives CAREADRGQPEAFF.

The gene calls are TRBV4-1 and TRBJ1-2; 8 positions match TRBD1. CDR3 size: 18 residues. Germline CDR1 and CDR2: MGHRA and YSYEKL. J gave up 1 base and V 1 base, and 11 bases lay outside the gene matches. The CDR3 region is CASSQASDRGDGNYGYTF. The CDR3 DNA sequence: TGCGCCAGCAGCCAAGCTTCAGACAGGGGAGATGGTAACTATGGCTACACCTTC.

This clone showed up just once. This chain connects TRBV7-9 to TRBJ2-5; D call uncertain. The germline gives CDR1 SEHNR, CDR2 FQNEAQ (reference sequence). This CDR3 has 15 amino acids. Trimming left V 1 base short and J 1 base short, with 10 bases between. CDR3 protein: CASSLGYGSQETQYF. DNA of the CDR3: TGTGCCAGCAGCTTAGGCTATGGATCCCAAGAGACCCAGTACTTC.

V gene TRBV7-9 combines with J gene TRBJ1-4; TRBD1 matches 9 bases. Per germline, CDR1 SEHNR and CDR2 FQNEAQ (reference sequence). The CDR3 sequence is 14 residues long. Trimming cost V 4 bases and J 5 bases; bases outside gene matches: 2. The CDR3, as DNA: TGTGCCAGCAGCTCAGGGACAGGGAATGAAAAACTGTTTTTT. Amino acid sequence: CASSSGTGNEKLFF.

The chain has TRBV7-9 and TRBJ1-3; D call uncertain. CDR1 is SEHNR, CDR2 FQNEAQ, per germline (reference sequence). The V end lost 3 bases, the J end lost 0 bases, and 6 bases lay between the germline ends. The CDR3 spans 14 residues. CDR3 loop: CASSFLFSGNTIYF. The CDR3 DNA sequence: TGTGCCAGCAGCTTCCTGTTCTCTGGAAACACCATATATTTT.

The chain carries TRBV30 and TRBJ1-1; 9 nucleotides agree with TRBD1. Trimming took 5 bases from V and 10 from J; bases not matched to a gene: 8. Germline V gene lookup returns CDR1 GTSNPN and CDR2 SVGIG (reference sequence). The CDR3 is made up of 12 amino acids. The CDR3 DNA reads TGTGCCTGGTGGCACAGGGGGCGCCGAGCTTTCTTT. This translates into CAWWHRGRRAFF.

The rearrangement joins TRBV19 to TRBJ2-3, with 14 bases lining up with TRBD2. The CDR3 consists of 15 residues. The germline V gene encodes CDR1 LNHDA and CDR2 SQIVND (reference sequence). V was clipped by 7 bases and J by 4 bases; unmatched bases: 4. The CDR3 DNA sequence: TGTGCCAGTACCCAGACTAGCGGGAGGGCAGATACGCAGTATTTT. It translates to CASTQTSGRADTQYF.

The chain carries TRBV5-5 and TRBJ1-2; D gene uncertain. V lost 2 bases, J lost 8 bases, and 13 bases lay in between. CDR3 length equals 13 residues. Germline V gives CDR1 SGHKS, CDR2 YYEKEE (reference sequence). The CDR3 spells CASSFTPKQGYTF. The DNA of the CDR3 is TGTGCCAGCAGCTTTACTCCGAAGCAGGGCTACACCTTC.

CDR3 coding DNA: TGTGCCAGCAGCGCACCTGACAATGAGCAGTTCTTC. Its protein is CASSAPDNEQFF. The chain is built from TRBV9 and TRBJ2-1, with no clear D. V lost 3 bases, J lost 5 bases, and 6 bases lay in between. The germline gives CDR1 SGDLS, CDR2 YYNGEE. The CDR3 has 12 amino acids.

The gene calls are TRBV7-9 and TRBJ1-4; D is uncertain. Germline V CDR1 and CDR2: SEHNR, FQNEAQ (reference sequence). CDR3 length equals 15 residues. Trimming pared 5 bases from V and 7 bases from J, leaving 17 bases between. The CDR3 DNA is TGTGCCAGCAGCAAGAGAAAATTATCGCGTGAAAAACTGTTTTTT. Encoded protein: CASSKRKLSREKLFF. The full variable domain, in which reference TRBV7-9 and TRBJ1-4 provide the parts outside the CDR3, is DTGVSQNPRHKITKRGQNVTFRCDPISEHNRLYWYRQTLGQGPEFLTYFQNEAQLEKSRLLSDRFSAERPKGSFSTLEIQRTEQGDSAMYLCASSKRKLSREKLFFGSGTQLSVL.

The chain has TRBV6-4 and TRBJ2-1, with a tentative D call TRBD2 (6 bases). The V and J ends lost 4 bases and 4 bases respectively, with 11 bases between them. The CDR3 runs 14 residues. Germline V gene sequence: CDR1 MRHNA, CDR2 SNTAGT. CDR3 DNA: TGTGCCAGCAGTGCAACTAGCAGGTACAATGAGCAGTTCTTC. It yields the protein CASSATSRYNEQFF.

This clone was picked up one time. J is TRBJ2-5 and V is TRBV7-2; 7 bases are a match to TRBD2. Germline values: CDR1 SGHTA, CDR2 FQGNSA. The CDR3 length is 12 residues. Losses at the gene ends were 5 bases for V and 5 bases for J; bases not matched to a gene: 2. CDR3 bases: TGTGCCAGCAGCGTCGGGAGGGAGACCCAGTACTTC. It yields the protein CASSVGRETQYF.

This clone was seen more than once but under ten times. V usage is TRBV27 and J usage is TRBJ2-1, with D uncertain. This CDR3 region has 11 residues. V was shortened by 1 base and J by 5 bases, with 0 bases between the two germline ends. CDR1 is MNHEY and CDR2 is SMNVEV in the germline V gene (reference sequence). The CDR3 nucleotides are TGTGCCAGCAGTTTATACAATGAGCAGTTCTTC. Translating gives CASSLYNEQFF.

The gene calls are TRBV19 and TRBJ2-7; the D gene is possibly TRBD2 (5 bases). This CDR3 contains 14 residues. From germline, CDR1 is LNHDA and CDR2 SQIVND (reference sequence). The V end lost 10 bases, the J end lost 2 bases, and 18 bases lay between the germline ends. This chain's CDR3 is CATRKGELPYEQYF. CDR3 in DNA: TGTGCCACCCGAAAGGGAGAACTCCCCTACGAGCAGTACTTC. Full variable domain (outside the CDR3, taken from reference TRBV19 and TRBJ2-7): DGGITQSPKYLFRKEGQNVTLSCEQNLNHDAMYWYRQDPGQGLRLIYYSQIVNDFQKGDIAEGYSVSREKKESFPLTVTSAQKNPTAFYLCATRKGELPYEQYFGPGTRLTVT.

The rearrangement uses TRBV10-2 and TRBJ1-6; 10 bases match TRBD1. Per germline, CDR1 WSHSY and CDR2 SAAADI. The length of the CDR3 is 15 residues. Germline trimming cut 6 bases from V and 7 bases from J; bases unmatched to any gene: 6. CDR3 amino acids: CASRRGQGDNSPLHF. The CDR3 nucleotides read TGCGCCAGCAGACGAGGACAGGGGGACAATTCACCCCTCCACTTT.

This rearrangement joins TRBV2 to TRBJ2-2; D possibly corresponds to TRBD1 (5 bases). V was shortened by 4 bases and J by 5 bases, with 14 bases between the two germline ends. The CDR3 sequence is 15 residues long. Looked up from germline, CDR1 is SNHLY and CDR2 is FYNNEI. The DNA for the CDR3 is TGTGCCAGCAGTGGGGTTCAGGGCCCAACCGGGGAGCTGTTTTTT. As protein: CASSGVQGPTGELFF.